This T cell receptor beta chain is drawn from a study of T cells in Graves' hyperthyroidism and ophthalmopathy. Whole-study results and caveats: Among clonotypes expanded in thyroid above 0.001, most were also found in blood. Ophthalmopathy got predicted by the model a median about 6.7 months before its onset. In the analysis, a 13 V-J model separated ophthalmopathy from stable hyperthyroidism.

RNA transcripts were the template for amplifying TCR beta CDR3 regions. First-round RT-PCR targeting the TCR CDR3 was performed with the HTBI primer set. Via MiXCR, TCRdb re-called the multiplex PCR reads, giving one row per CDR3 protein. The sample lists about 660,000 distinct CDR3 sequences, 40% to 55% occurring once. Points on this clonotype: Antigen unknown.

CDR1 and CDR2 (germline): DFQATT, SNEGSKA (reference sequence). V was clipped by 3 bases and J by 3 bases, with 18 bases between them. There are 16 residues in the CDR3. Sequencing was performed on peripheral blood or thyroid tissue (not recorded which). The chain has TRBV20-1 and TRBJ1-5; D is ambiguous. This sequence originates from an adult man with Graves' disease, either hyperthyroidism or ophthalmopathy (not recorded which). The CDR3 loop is CSASVSSPSSNQPQHF. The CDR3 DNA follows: TGCAGTGCTAGTGTGTCGTCCCCGAGCTCCAATCAGCCCCAGCATTTT.